This T cell receptor (beta chain) comes out of a study of technical replicates of blood from a few donors. This clone was seen a single time. The method was immunoSEQ multiplex PCR; TCRdb's version includes in-frame clones alone and lacks a portion of them. Here the sample spans some 57,000 clones, roughly nine tenths being singletons. This CDR3 has 15 residues. Germline CDR1 reads GTSNPN; CDR2 reads SVGIG (reference sequence). Trimming shortened V by 0 bases and J by 6 bases, and 12 bases separated the two germline ends. V usage is TRBV30 and J usage is TRBJ1-6; tentatively, D is TRBD1 (6 bases). The sequence derives from a human donor in good health. Some clones in this sample may be carry-over from other donors' samples. Input material: PBMCs. CDR3 DNA: TGTGCCTGGAGTGTGGGGGGGCGCCTTAATTCACCCCTCCACTTT. Its translation: CAWSVGGRLNSPLHF.